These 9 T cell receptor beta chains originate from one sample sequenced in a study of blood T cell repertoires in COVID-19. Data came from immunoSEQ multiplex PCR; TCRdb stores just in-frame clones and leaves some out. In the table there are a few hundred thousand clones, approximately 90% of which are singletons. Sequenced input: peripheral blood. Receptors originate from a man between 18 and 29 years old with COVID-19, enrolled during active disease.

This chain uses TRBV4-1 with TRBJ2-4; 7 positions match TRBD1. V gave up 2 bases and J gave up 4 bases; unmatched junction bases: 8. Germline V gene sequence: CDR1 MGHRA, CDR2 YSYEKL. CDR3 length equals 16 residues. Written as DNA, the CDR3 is TGCGCCAGCAGCCAACCAAATGGACAGGAGAAAAACATTCAGTACTTC. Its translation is CASSQPNGQEKNIQYF.

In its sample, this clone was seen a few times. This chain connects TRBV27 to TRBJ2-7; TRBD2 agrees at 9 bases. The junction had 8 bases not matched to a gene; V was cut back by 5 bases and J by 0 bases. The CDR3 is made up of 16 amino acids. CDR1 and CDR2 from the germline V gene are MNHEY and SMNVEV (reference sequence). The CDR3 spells CASSPGLAGLSYEQYF. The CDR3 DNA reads TGTGCCAGCAGTCCGGGGCTAGCGGGGCTCTCCTACGAGCAGTACTTC.

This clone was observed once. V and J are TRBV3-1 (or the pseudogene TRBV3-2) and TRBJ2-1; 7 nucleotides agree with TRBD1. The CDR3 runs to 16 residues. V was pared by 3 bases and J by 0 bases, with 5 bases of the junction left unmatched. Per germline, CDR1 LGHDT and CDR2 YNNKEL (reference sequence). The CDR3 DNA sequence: TGTGCCAGCAGCCACAAGACAGGGAGCTCCTACAATGAGCAGTTCTTC. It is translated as CASSHKTGSSYNEQFF.

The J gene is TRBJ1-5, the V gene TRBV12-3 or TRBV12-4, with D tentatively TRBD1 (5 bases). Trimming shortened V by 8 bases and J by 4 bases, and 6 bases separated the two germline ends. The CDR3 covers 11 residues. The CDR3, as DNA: TGTGCCAGCGGGGGGAATCAGCCCCAGCATTTT. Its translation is CASGGNQPQHF.

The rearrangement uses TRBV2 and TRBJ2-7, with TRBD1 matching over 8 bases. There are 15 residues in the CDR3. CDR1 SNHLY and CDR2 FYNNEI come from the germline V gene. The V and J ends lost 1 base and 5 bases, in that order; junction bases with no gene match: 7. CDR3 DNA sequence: TGTGCCAGCAGTGAAGGGACAGGGACGAGGAACGAGCAGTACTTC. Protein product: CASSEGTGTRNEQYF.

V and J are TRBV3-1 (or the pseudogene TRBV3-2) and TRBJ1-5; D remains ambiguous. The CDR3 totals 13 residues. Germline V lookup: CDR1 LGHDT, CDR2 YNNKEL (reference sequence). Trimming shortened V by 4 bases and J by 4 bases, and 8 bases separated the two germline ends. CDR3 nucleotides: TGTGCCAGCAGCCGAGACGGGAATCAGCCCCAGCATTTT. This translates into CASSRDGNQPQHF.

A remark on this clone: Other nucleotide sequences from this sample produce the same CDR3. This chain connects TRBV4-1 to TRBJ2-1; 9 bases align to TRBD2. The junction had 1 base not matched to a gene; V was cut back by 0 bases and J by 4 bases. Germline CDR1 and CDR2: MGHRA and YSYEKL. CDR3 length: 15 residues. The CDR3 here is CASSQDSGGYNEQFF. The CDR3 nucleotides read TGCGCCAGCAGCCAAGATAGCGGGGGTTACAATGAGCAGTTCTTC.

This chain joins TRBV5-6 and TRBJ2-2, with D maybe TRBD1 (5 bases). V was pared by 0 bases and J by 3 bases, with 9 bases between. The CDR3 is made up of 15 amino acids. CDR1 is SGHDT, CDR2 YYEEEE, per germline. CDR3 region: CASSLARVHTGELFF. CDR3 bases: TGTGCCAGCAGCTTGGCCAGGGTACACACCGGGGAGCTGTTTTTT.

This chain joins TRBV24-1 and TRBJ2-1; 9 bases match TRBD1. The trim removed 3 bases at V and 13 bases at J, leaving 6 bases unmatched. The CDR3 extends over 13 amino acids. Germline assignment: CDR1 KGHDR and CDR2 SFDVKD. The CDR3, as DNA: TGTGCCACCAGTGATAGGGACAGGGAACGACAGTTCTTC. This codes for CATSDRDRERQFF.